This note documents a single T cell receptor beta chain sequence. The sample holds many counts of this clonotype. Its antigen specificity is not known. No much larger clone exists at a distance of one base, and base qualities are not known. Libraries of naive CD8 T cells were built from about 21,000 to 970,000 sorted cells, with 10%, 30% or 50% of the purified RNA used. On a BD FACSAria II, naive CD8 T cells were FACS-sorted as CD8+CD4-CCR7+CD45RA+ and collected into RLT Plus buffer. Detection sensitivity was tested by spiking Jurkat RNA equal to around 11 TCR copies' worth into samples containing roughly 18,000-1,000,000 naive CD8 T cells. CD8 T cells were enriched with RosetteSep CD8+ T Cell Enrichment Cocktail and Ficoll-Paque, followed by ACK red cell lysis. These data originate in a study of molecular identifiers for immune sequencing clone quantification (dated by TCRdb to the late 2010s). For the wider study: For a replicate experiment, RNA from roughly 20,000 or 100,000 naive CD8 T cells was divided into five aliquots, and four of the five aliquots were sequenced. The study was a methods study using CD8 T cells to benchmark molecular-identifier clustering-based TCR repertoire sequencing (MIDCIRS) and TCR RNA copy counting.

The paper as a whole reports these results and caveats: When barcode sub-clustering was omitted, TCR diversity was inflated by chimeric consensus sequences, with chimeras reaching as high as 47%. The naive libraries included spiked-in Jurkat TCR RNA (roughly nine copies' worth), and this Jurkat TCR RNA is not part of the donor repertoire. About 2.9 recovered TCR RNA copies per cell were obtained by modeling, versus approximately 10 by digital PCR, implying a capture efficiency of roughly 32%. Highly expanded clone sizes could be underestimated because identical TCR molecules may share a barcode. In CMV-specific effector cells, clones with more than 20 RNA copies accounted for over 97% of molecules, whereas in naive cells such clones accounted for under 1%. Spiked-in Jurkat TCR RNA equivalent to a single cell was reported to be detectable even among approximately 1.1 million naive CD8 T cells.

CDR1 and CDR2 are read off the germline V gene as MNHEY and SVGAGI. From the cysteine up to the phenylalanine, the CDR3 has a length of 13 residues. Only CDR3 DNA remains: 39 bases, in frame from the first base. Trimming removed 4 bases from V and 5 bases from J, leaving 9 bases between the germline ends. The library was generated by PCR. Instrument used: NextSeq 500. Preparation of bulk TCR libraries followed a previously described approach, with the TCR primers listed in Table S5. Total RNA was purified with the Qiagen AllPrep DNA/RNA kit. Before analysis, reads from multiple sequencing runs of the same library were pooled. The study's own analysis went as follows. Only reads with exact TCR constant sequence were kept, trimmed to 150 nt, and grouped by their 12-nt molecular barcodes. Within each barcode group, reads were sub-clustered at a 15% Levenshtein threshold, and quality-weighted consensus sequences were built per RNA molecule. Non-functional sequences were removed, as were lower-count sequences one edit away from another. Based on a fit of two negative binomial distributions, barcode sub-clusters having less than 20% of the maximum read count were discarded. TCRdb applied fastp at Q25 and MiXCR to the public reads, then kept only in-frame beta chains. Each CDR3 protein appears once, grouped with its most common genes and DNA. TCRdb's processing, not the authors' own work, is the source of the V and J calls. The table for this sample lists approximately 550,000 distinct CDR3 sequences; around 23% of them were counted only once. 0.7% to 0.9% of the sample goes to the ten largest clones.

The sequencing sample was made of naive CD8+ T cells from blood, with Jurkat cell RNA spiked in. The meaning of the sample's cell subset or site label: FACS-sorted CD8+CD4-CCR7+CD45RA+ naive T cells. The sequence joins TRBV6-5 to TRBJ1-5, with the D gene too uncertain to name. This receptor was taken from a human donor in good health. Some libraries in this study had Jurkat cell RNA spiked in. The CDR3 region has the sequence CASSLPGDQPQHF. In nucleotide form, the sequence is TGTGCCAGCAGTTTACCCGGGGATCAGCCCCAGCATTTT.